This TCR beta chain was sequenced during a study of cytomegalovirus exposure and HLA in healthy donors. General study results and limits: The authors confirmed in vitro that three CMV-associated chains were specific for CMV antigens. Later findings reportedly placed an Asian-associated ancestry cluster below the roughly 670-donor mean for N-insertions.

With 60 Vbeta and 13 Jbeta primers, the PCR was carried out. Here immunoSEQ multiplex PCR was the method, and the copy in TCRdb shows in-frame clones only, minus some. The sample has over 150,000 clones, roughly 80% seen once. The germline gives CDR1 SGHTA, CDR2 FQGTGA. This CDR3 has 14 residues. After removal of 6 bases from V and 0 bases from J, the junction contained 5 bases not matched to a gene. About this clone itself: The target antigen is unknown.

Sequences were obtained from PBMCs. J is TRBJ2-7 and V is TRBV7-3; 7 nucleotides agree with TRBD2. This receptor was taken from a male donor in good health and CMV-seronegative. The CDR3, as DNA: TGTGCCAGCAGTCGTAGCGGGCTCTCCTACGAGCAGTACTTC. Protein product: CASSRSGLSYEQYF.